This TCR beta chain was profiled in a study of T cell repertoires in cytomegalovirus infection. Comments on this clonotype: Its specificity is not known. Being one base from a much bigger clone, this may be a read error.

TCRdb redid the calling of the reads with MiXCR, one entry per CDR3 protein. The table has about 300,000 distinct CDR3 sequences, about 25% seen once. The CDR3 runs to 12 residues. Deletions cut 4 bases from V and 4 bases from J, with 7 bases between. Germline lookup yields CDR1 KGHSH and CDR2 LQKENI. Overall study findings and caveats: Totalled public TCR beta family frequency picked out people who carried CMV plus the relevant HLA.

This TCR came from a human donor in good health (CMV status not recorded). Some clones in this sample may be carry-over from other donors' samples. This chain links TRBV18 with TRBJ1-1; D gene unclear. Sequencing used PBMCs. The CDR3, as DNA: TGTGCCAGCTCACAGATTAGCACTGAAGCTTTCTTT. It codes for CASSQISTEAFF.